The entry that follows covers one T cell receptor (beta chain) sequence. This entry belongs to a study of blood T cell repertoires in COVID-19. Background on the study: PBMCs, B-cell-depleted T cells, or T cells were the source of the cDNA or gDNA that made up the material.

Only in-frame clones appear in the TCRdb table, and some are missing; sequencing was by immunoSEQ multiplex PCR. Seen here are fewer than 150,000 clones, more than 75% observed once, and the top ten hold 3.5% to 4.5%. CDR1 MDHEN and CDR2 SYDVKM come from the germline V gene. Trimming cost V 6 bases and J 1 base; bases outside gene matches: 11. The CDR3 runs 17 residues. This sequence was found in a woman between 55 and 75 years old with acute or convalescent COVID-19. The gene calls are TRBV28 and TRBJ2-1, with 8 bases identical to TRBD2. The sample comprised peripheral blood. In nucleotides, the CDR3 is TGTGCCAGCAGCTTCTCTAGAGGGACTAGGTCCTACAATGAGCAGTTCTTC. Protein sequence: CASSFSRGTRSYNEQFF.